The TCR beta chain described here comes from a study of blood T cell repertoires in COVID-19. Only in-frame clones appear in the TCRdb table, and some are missing; sequencing was by immunoSEQ multiplex PCR. The table lists 300,000 to 450,000 clones, roughly 85% of them singletons, with more than 3% in the top ten. This clone was observed a few times. CDR3 length: 13 residues. CDR1 and CDR2 (germline): SGHAT, FQNNGV. Between the trimmed V and J ends, which lost 2 bases and 7 bases, there was a span of 12 bases. The TCR sequence derives from a woman aged 18-29 years with acute or convalescent COVID-19. Input material: peripheral blood. V is TRBV11-2 and J is TRBJ2-7; TRBD1 might be the D (5 bases). The CDR3 reads CASSLYRQEEQYF. Here the CDR3 DNA reads TGTGCCAGCAGCTTATACAGGCAGGAGGAGCAGTACTTC.